This TCR beta chain was sequenced for a study of shared clonotypes between healthy human individuals. Measured with immunoSEQ multiplex PCR; TCRdb has only the in-frame clones, and not every one. The sample shows approximately 2.4 million clones, approximately 94% of them seen only once. V was clipped by 4 bases and J by 4 bases; unmatched bases: 9. Germline CDR1 and CDR2: MNHNY and SVGAGI (reference sequence). This CDR3 has 16 residues. This sequence joins TRBV6-6 and TRBJ2-1; 8 bases map to TRBD2. The sequenced sample consisted of naive CD4+ T cells sorted from blood. The subset here: CD45RA+ positively selected. This TCR derives from a man between 18 and 29 years old in good health. The CDR3 sequence is CASSSVGLGGYNEQFF. CDR3 nucleotides: TGTGCCAGCAGTTCCGTGGGACTAGGGGGATACAATGAGCAGTTCTTC.